The clone carrying this TCR beta chain has a handful of counts. What it binds is not known. The data were obtained in a study of beta chain features in type 1 diabetes. Study-wide results and limits: In every one of the four CD4+ subsets, TCRB CDR3s were moderately but significantly shorter in Type 1 diabetes patients.

Isolated RNA was reverse transcribed in full, so expressed TCRB transcripts were sequenced. Using immunoSEQ multiplex PCR, the repertoire was profiled, and TCRdb retains in-frame clones only, with some absent. The repertoire includes about 160,000 clones, 10% of them detected once, and under 0.55% sits in the top ten. V trimming: 2 bases; J trimming: 1 base; junction bases outside the gene matches: 2. Germline V lookup: CDR1 SGHNT, CDR2 YYREEE (reference sequence). This CDR3 is built from 15 residues. The sequence was collected from a man aged 25-40 years with type 1 diabetes. Sequenced input: central memory CD4+ T cells from blood. The chain is built from TRBV5-4 and TRBJ2-2; 7 bases line up with TRBD2. The CDR3 region has the DNA TGTGCCAGCAGCTTCCGGGAGGAGAACACCGGGGAGCTGTTTTTT. Translating gives CASSFREENTGELFF.